This entry concerns a single TCR beta chain. Primers used in a second PCR of about 6 to 11 cycles were a sample-barcoded 5' primer and a J-beta primer mix. TCRdb itself ran the 5' RACE reads through MiXCR, one entry per CDR3 protein. Of about 2 million distinct CDR3 sequences listed, 40% to 55% are singletons. This CDR3 contains 15 residues. V was trimmed by 2 bases and J by 5 bases, leaving 14 bases between them. Germline CDR1 and CDR2: SEHNR and FQNEAQ (reference sequence). This entry is derived from a study of blood T cells in healthy people across ages. This clonotype was sampled from a woman aged 40-49 years in good health. Sequencing was performed on blood. The chain has TRBV7-9 and TRBJ2-3, with D tentatively TRBD1 (5 bases). The CDR3 region has the DNA TGTGCCAGCAGCTTAAATCGCATTAGGGGAGATACGCAGTATTTT. Amino acid sequence: CASSLNRIRGDTQYF.